Below, 29 T cell receptor beta chains from the same sample are listed, as sequenced in a study of PD-1 blockade in classical Hodgkin lymphoma. Measured with immunoSEQ multiplex PCR; TCRdb has only the in-frame clones, and not every one. This table holds about 36,000 clones, 69% found once. Autologous stem cell transplantation was followed by relapse in every patient, and brentuximab vedotin exposure varied. Sequencing used peripheral blood mononuclear cells (PBMCs), obtained before the second cycle of nivolumab. These receptors all stem from a human donor with classical Hodgkin lymphoma.

J is TRBJ1-1 and V is TRBV27; TRBD1 aligns across 11 bases. The V segment lost 5 bases and the J segment 3 bases; nucleotides outside the gene matches: 5. The CDR3 runs to 15 residues. In germline, CDR1 is MNHEY, CDR2 SMNVEV (reference sequence). The CDR3 nucleotides are TGTGCCAGCAGTCCGGGACAGGGGGGGGACACTGAAGCTTTCTTT. Translated: CASSPGQGGDTEAFF.

This rearrangement joins TRBV9 to TRBJ2-7, with D unresolved. Germline CDR1 SGDLS, CDR2 YYNGEE. With 4 bases removed from V and 3 bases from J, the gap between germline ends came to 14 bases. The CDR3 length is 14 residues. CDR3 bases: TGTGCCAGCAGCCCTACTCCTACTCTCTACGAGCAGTACTTC. Amino acid sequence: CASSPTPTLYEQYF.

The V gene is TRBV7-8, the J gene TRBJ1-1; unclear D gene. The ends were cut back, 4 bases at V and 11 bases at J, with 17 bases in the middle. The CDR3 extends over 13 amino acids. CDR1 is SGHVS, CDR2 FQNEAQ, per germline. CDR3 coding DNA: TGTGCCAGCAGCTCTGCGGACCTTTCTGGGGCTTTCTTT. Translation: CASSSADLSGAFF.

This clone was recorded a few times. J is TRBJ1-2 and V is TRBV13; 7 nucleotides agree with TRBD1. Germline-derived CDR1 and CDR2 are PRHDT and FYEKMQ (reference sequence). V dropped 3 bases and J dropped 1; count of bases not matched to a gene: 2. CDR3 size: 14 residues. CDR3 nucleotide sequence: TGTGCCAGCAGCTTGTACAGGGGTAACTATGGCTACACCTTC. Translating gives CASSLYRGNYGYTF.

This clone was observed a handful of times. The chain joins TRBV6-1 to TRBJ2-7; the match to TRBD2 covers 7 bases. The V and J ends lost 6 bases and 2 bases, in that order; junction bases with no gene match: 7. CDR3 size: 14 residues. CDR1 is MNHNS, CDR2 SASEGT, per germline. The CDR3 DNA sequence: TGTGCCAGCAGCAGACTAGCAACAACCTACGAGCAGTACTTC. Encoded protein: CASSRLATTYEQYF.

The J gene is TRBJ1-1, the V gene TRBV5-5; possibly TRBD1 for D (5 bases). V was pared by 3 bases and J by 1 base, with 10 bases between. Germline CDR1 SGHKS, CDR2 YYEKEE (reference sequence). The CDR3 runs to 14 residues. The CDR3 coding sequence is TGTGCCAGCAGCTACGGGACGCCGAACACTGAAGCTTTCTTT. It specifies CASSYGTPNTEAFF.

The CDR3 DNA reads TGCGCCAGCAGCTTGAGTCCCATCCCCCCAGATACGCAGTATTTT. Residues: CASSLSPIPPDTQYF. V is TRBV5-1 and J is TRBJ2-3; D not resolved. The CDR3 consists of 15 residues. V gave up 1 base and J gave up 4 bases, with 13 bases separating them. Germline-derived CDR1 and CDR2 are SGHRS and YFSETQ. Drawing the rest from reference TRBV5-1 and TRBJ2-3, the complete variable domain is KAGVTQTPRYLIKTRGQQVTLSCSPISGHRSVSWYQQTPGQGLQFLFEYFSETQRNKGNFPGRFSGRQFSNSRSEMNVSTLELGDSALYLCASSLSPIPPDTQYFGPGTRLTVL.

CDR3 nucleotides: TGCGCCAGCAGCCCCTCAGGGAGAGTTAATGAAAAACTGTTTTTT. Protein product: CASSPSGRVNEKLFF. The chain combines TRBV4-1 with TRBJ1-4; possibly TRBD1 for D (5 bases). The germline V and J ends were trimmed by 4 bases and 4 bases, with 13 bases remaining between them. The V gene's germline CDR1 is MGHRA and CDR2 YSYEKL. This CDR3 has 15 amino acids.

Only a few counts were recorded for this clone. The chain carries TRBV11-2 and TRBJ2-7; 8 nucleotides agree with TRBD1. CDR1 is SGHAT, CDR2 FQNNGV, per germline. This CDR3 comprises 17 residues. V trimming: 1 base; J trimming: 4 bases; junction bases outside the gene matches: 12. DNA of the CDR3: TGTGCCAGCAGCTTAGTCGGGGGCGGGACAGGAGGTTACGAGCAGTACTTC. Translation: CASSLVGGGTGGYEQYF.

This chain links TRBV11-3 with TRBJ2-5; possibly TRBD1 for D (5 bases). With 5 bases removed from V and 5 bases from J, the gap between germline ends came to 12 bases. The CDR3 is made up of 13 amino acids. The germline V gene encodes CDR1 SGHNT and CDR2 YENEEA. CDR3 sequence (DNA): TGTGCCAGCAGCCAGCAGGGTTTTGAGACCCAGTACTTC. This sequence encodes CASSQQGFETQYF.

The V and J genes are TRBV19 and TRBJ1-5, with D tentatively TRBD1 (5 bases). The CDR3 is 16 residues long. V lost 3 bases and J lost 2, with 14 bases in between. Germline loops: CDR1 LNHDA, CDR2 SQIVND (reference sequence). The CDR3 DNA is TGTGCCAGTAGTATCGGCCCAGGGTCTCGCAATCAGCCCCAGCATTTT. Translating gives CASSIGPGSRNQPQHF.

The chain is built from TRBV28 and TRBJ2-7; D may be TRBD1 (5 bases). V was shortened by 6 bases and J by 6 bases, with 24 bases between the two germline ends. The germline CDR1 and CDR2 sequences are MDHEN and SYDVKM. The CDR3 contains 16 residues. The CDR3 nucleotides are TGTGCCAGCAGCCCCTTGGTCCAGGGTAGTTTGGGCGAGCAGTACTTC. This encodes CASSPLVQGSLGEQYF. Combining the CDR3 with reference TRBV28 and TRBJ2-7 gives the whole variable domain DVKVTQSSRYLVKRTGEKVFLECVQDMDHENMFWYRQDPGLGLRLIYFSYDVKMKEKGDIPEGYSVSREKKERFSLILESASTNQTSMYLCASSPLVQGSLGEQYFGPGTRLTVT.

The chain has TRBV2 and TRBJ1-3, with D unresolved. The CDR3 covers 12 residues. From germline, CDR1 is SNHLY and CDR2 FYNNEI. Trimming took 1 base from V and 8 from J, leaving 6 bases between them. In DNA, the CDR3 is TGTGCCAGCAGTGAAGTCTGGTACACCATATATTTT. Its translation is CASSEVWYTIYF.

This clone was detected once. The rearrangement links TRBV7-9 to TRBJ2-7; D is unresolved. Germline loops: CDR1 SEHNR, CDR2 FQNEAQ (reference sequence). Trimming removed 1 base at V and 0 bases at J, with 7 bases between. The length of the CDR3 is 14 residues. DNA of the CDR3: TGTGCCAGCAGCTTAGGGGCAGGCTCCTACGAGCAGTACTTC. It encodes CASSLGAGSYEQYF.

This clone came up a few times. The chain is built from TRBV10-3 and TRBJ1-2, with D possibly TRBD1 on 5 matching bases. The V gene lost 3 bases and the J gene lost 6 bases, with 17 bases spanning the gap. The CDR3 length is 15 residues. Germline V CDR1 and CDR2: ENHRY, SYGVKD. CDR3 in amino acids: CAISELGMTADGYTF. In nucleotides, the CDR3 is TGTGCCATCAGTGAACTGGGGATGACAGCAGATGGCTACACCTTC.

Only a few counts were recorded for this clone. The CDR3 bases are TGTGCCATCAGAGGGACACCCTTAGGCGAGCAGTACTTC. Translated: CAIRGTPLGEQYF. The chain carries TRBV10-3 and TRBJ2-7, with a possible D match to TRBD1 (6 bases). V lost 6 bases, J lost 6 bases, and 15 bases lay in between. CDR3 length: 13 amino acids. Per germline, CDR1 ENHRY and CDR2 SYGVKD.

By share of the sample, this clone is large. The CDR3 spells CASRYTGNTEAFF. Here the CDR3 DNA reads TGTGCCAGCAGGTACACAGGGAACACTGAAGCTTTCTTT. The V gene is TRBV2, the J gene TRBJ1-1, with a possible D match to TRBD1 (5 bases). The germline V gene encodes CDR1 SNHLY and CDR2 FYNNEI. V was cut by 6 bases and J by 1 base, with 9 bases left in between. The CDR3 sequence is 13 residues long.

This clone occurred a few times. J is TRBJ2-3 and V is TRBV5-4, with 8 bases lining up with TRBD1. The CDR3 is 15 residues long. J was trimmed by 6 bases and V by 5 bases; bases with no gene match: 11. Germline loops: CDR1 SGHNT, CDR2 YYREEE (reference sequence). The CDR3: CASSQRTGSLDTQYF. The CDR3 DNA reads TGTGCCAGCAGTCAGCGGACAGGGTCGTTGGATACGCAGTATTTT.

This clone was seen a handful of times. The V gene is TRBV28, the J gene TRBJ2-3; TRBD1 aligns across 8 bases. V lost 1 base to trimming and J lost 4 bases; unmatched junction nucleotides: 4. This CDR3 has 15 amino acids. The germline CDR1 and CDR2 sequences are MDHEN and SYDVKM. CDR3 protein: CASSLFQGASDTQYF. The CDR3 DNA reads as TGTGCCAGCAGTTTATTTCAGGGGGCGTCAGATACGCAGTATTTT.

The rearrangement joins TRBV18 to TRBJ1-4, with TRBD1 matching over 10 bases. This CDR3 has 15 residues. The germline gives CDR1 KGHSH, CDR2 LQKENI. V shed 5 bases and J 5 bases; nucleotides not matched to a gene: 5. The CDR3 sequence: CASSAGTGVNEKLFF. Written as DNA, the CDR3 is TGTGCCAGCTCAGCCGGGACAGGGGTCAATGAAAAACTGTTTTTT.

This clone has only one observation. J is TRBJ1-1 and V is TRBV5-7; D not certain. TRBV5-7 falls under the ORF class, with uncertain function. CDR3 size: 15 residues. The V end was cut by 4 bases, the J end by 0 bases, with 13 bases between. In DNA, the CDR3 is TGTGCCAGCAGCGTGGAGGGAAGGATGAACACTGAAGCTTTCTTT. Amino acids: CASSVEGRMNTEAFF.

This clone was found many times. The chain links TRBV4-2 to TRBJ2-1, with D perhaps TRBD2 (6 bases). The germline CDR1 and CDR2 sequences are LGHNA and YNFKEQ. Trimming removed 0 bases at V and 5 bases at J, with 11 bases between. The CDR3 is made up of 15 amino acids. CDR3 sequence reads: CASSQDGGVHNEQFF. CDR3 bases: TGTGCCAGCAGCCAAGACGGGGGAGTCCACAATGAGCAGTTCTTC.

This sequence joins TRBV13 and TRBJ1-5; 7 bases line up with TRBD1. Trimming removed 5 bases from V and 4 bases from J; junction bases left unmatched: 8. The V gene's germline CDR1 is PRHDT and CDR2 FYEKMQ (reference sequence). There are 15 residues in the CDR3. In DNA, the CDR3 is TGTGCCAGCAGCATCCGACAGGGCGGGAATCAGCCCCAGCATTTT. Its protein is CASSIRQGGNQPQHF.

V gene TRBV6-5 combines with J gene TRBJ2-1; TRBD1 might be the D (5 bases). This CDR3 spans 12 amino acids. With 5 bases removed from V and 8 bases from J, the gap between germline ends came to 10 bases. CDR1 is MNHEY, CDR2 SVGAGI, per germline. The CDR3 DNA follows: TGTGCCAGCAGTCCACAGGAATATGAGCAGTTCTTC. Translation: CASSPQEYEQFF.

The table lists this clone with a count of one. J is TRBJ1-1 and V is TRBV11-1, with D maybe TRBD1 (5 bases). CDR3 length: 16 amino acids. CDR1 and CDR2 from the germline V gene are SGHAT and FQDESV (reference sequence). V dropped 2 bases and J dropped 0 bases, with 13 bases sitting between them. The CDR3 DNA reads as TGTGCCAGCAGCTTATACGGGACGGAGATGAACACTGAAGCTTTCTTT. It encodes CASSLYGTEMNTEAFF. The complete variable domain, with remaining parts taken from reference TRBV11-1 and TRBJ1-1, reads EAEVAQSPRYKITEKSQAVAFWCDPISGHATLYWYRQILGQGPELLVQFQDESVVDDSQLPKDRFSAERLKGVDSTLKIQPAELGDSAMYLCASSLYGTEMNTEAFFGQGTRLTVV.

This clone was found a few times. The genes are TRBV5-1 and TRBJ2-6; 11 bases align to TRBD1. The V and J ends lost 1 base and 3 bases, in that order; junction bases with no gene match: 12. CDR1 is SGHRS and CDR2 is YFSETQ in the germline V gene. The CDR3 is 20 residues long. The CDR3 here is CASSLMPGQGANYGANVLTF. Written as DNA, the CDR3 is TGCGCCAGCAGCTTGATGCCCGGACAGGGGGCGAATTATGGGGCCAACGTCCTGACTTTC.

This clone was detected a few times. This sequence joins TRBV18 and TRBJ2-7, with 9 bases lining up with TRBD1. V was pared by 5 bases and J by 5 bases, with 7 bases of the junction left unmatched. Germline V gene lookup returns CDR1 KGHSH and CDR2 LQKENI. The CDR3 loop spans 14 amino acids. CDR3 amino acids: CASSSGTGSDEQYF. In DNA form, the CDR3 reads TGTGCCAGCTCATCGGGGACAGGGTCGGACGAGCAGTACTTC.

The rearrangement joins TRBV5-6 to TRBJ2-5; perhaps TRBD2 as D (7 bases). Germline loops: CDR1 SGHDT, CDR2 YYEEEE. This CDR3 has 15 residues. The V and J ends lost 6 bases and 4 bases respectively, with 19 bases between them. The CDR3 loop is CASTPRGGSIETQYF. The CDR3 DNA sequence: TGTGCCAGCACTCCCAGGGGCGGGAGCATAGAGACCCAGTACTTC.

The chain carries TRBV5-8 and TRBJ2-1, with 9 bases identical to TRBD2. Germline CDR1 reads SGHTS; CDR2 reads YDEGEE. J gave up 0 bases and V 4 bases, and 2 bases lay outside the gene matches. This CDR3 region has 15 residues. CDR3 in DNA: TGTGCCAGCAGCCGTAGCGGGAGCTCCTACAATGAGCAGTTCTTC. Translating it yields CASSRSGSSYNEQFF.